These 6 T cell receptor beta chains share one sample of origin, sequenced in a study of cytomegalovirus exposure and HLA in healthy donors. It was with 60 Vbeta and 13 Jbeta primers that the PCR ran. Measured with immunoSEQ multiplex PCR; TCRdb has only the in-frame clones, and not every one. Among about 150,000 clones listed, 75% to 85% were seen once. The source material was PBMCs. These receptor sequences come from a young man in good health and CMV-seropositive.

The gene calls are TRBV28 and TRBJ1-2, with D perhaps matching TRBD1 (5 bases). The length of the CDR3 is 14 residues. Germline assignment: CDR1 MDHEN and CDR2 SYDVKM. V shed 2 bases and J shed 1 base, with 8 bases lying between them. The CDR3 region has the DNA TGTGCCAGCAGTTTAGGGGGGGATAACTATGGCTACACCTTC. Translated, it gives CASSLGGDNYGYTF.

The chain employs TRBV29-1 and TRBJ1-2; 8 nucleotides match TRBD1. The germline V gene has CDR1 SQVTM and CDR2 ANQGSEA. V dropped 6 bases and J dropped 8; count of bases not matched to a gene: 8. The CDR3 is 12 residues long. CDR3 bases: TGCAGCGTATCGGACAGGGCGAGCGGCTACACCTTC. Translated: CSVSDRASGYTF.

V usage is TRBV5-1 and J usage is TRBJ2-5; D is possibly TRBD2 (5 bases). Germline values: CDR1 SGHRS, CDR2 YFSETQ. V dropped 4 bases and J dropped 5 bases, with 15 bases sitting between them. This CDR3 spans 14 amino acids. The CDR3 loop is CASSADWYRETQYF. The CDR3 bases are TGCGCCAGCAGCGCGGACTGGTACCGGGAGACCCAGTACTTC. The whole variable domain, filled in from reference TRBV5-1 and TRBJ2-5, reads KAGVTQTPRYLIKTRGQQVTLSCSPISGHRSVSWYQQTPGQGLQFLFEYFSETQRNKGNFPGRFSGRQFSNSRSEMNVSTLELGDSALYLCASSADWYRETQYFGPGTRLLVL.

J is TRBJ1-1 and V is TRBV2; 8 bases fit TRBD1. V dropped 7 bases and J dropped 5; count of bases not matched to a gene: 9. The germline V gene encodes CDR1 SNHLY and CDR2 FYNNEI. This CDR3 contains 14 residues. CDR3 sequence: CASIRTGSGTEAFF. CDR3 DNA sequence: TGTGCCAGCATTAGGACAGGGTCGGGGACTGAAGCTTTCTTT.

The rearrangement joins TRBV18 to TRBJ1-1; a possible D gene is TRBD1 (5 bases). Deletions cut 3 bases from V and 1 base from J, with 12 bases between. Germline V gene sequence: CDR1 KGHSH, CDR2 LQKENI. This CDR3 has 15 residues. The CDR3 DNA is TGTGCCAGCTCACCTCGACAGATTTCGAACACTGAAGCTTTCTTT. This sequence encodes CASSPRQISNTEAFF.

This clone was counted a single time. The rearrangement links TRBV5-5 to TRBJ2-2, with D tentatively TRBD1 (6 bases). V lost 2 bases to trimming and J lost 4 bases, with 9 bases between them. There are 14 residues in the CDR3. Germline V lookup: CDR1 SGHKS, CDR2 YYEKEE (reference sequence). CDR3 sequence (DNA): TGTGCCAGCAGCTTCGGGACATCCACCGGGGAGCTGTTTTTT. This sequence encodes CASSFGTSTGELFF.